This T cell receptor beta chain was found in a study of sequential checkpoint blockade in melanoma. About the research overall: Randomization was 1:1 between first-line nivolumab→ipilimumab and ipilimumab→nivolumab. Maintenance nivolumab came after either treatment sequence.

The treatment here: randomized to nivolumab then ipilimumab (arm A) or the reverse (arm B). DNA-damaging chemotherapy had not been given to any patient beforehand. PBMC sorting kept live CD3+CD8+ cells without CD19 or CD56. The CDR3 has 16 residues. Losses at the gene ends were 3 bases for V and 3 bases for J; bases not matched to a gene: 9. CDR1 and CDR2 from the germline V gene are SGHDN and FVKESK. The table came from immunoSEQ multiplex PCR; TCRdb's copy has only in-frame clones and leaves some out. The sample has under 40,000 clones; 70% to 90% are singletons. The source material was CD8+ T cells sorted from blood (inferred from file names), sampled from a patient given nivolumab and ipilimumab in sequence. The TCR sequence derives from a human donor with melanoma. The gene calls are TRBV14 and TRBJ2-5, with TRBD1 identical over 8 bases. CDR3 DNA: TGTGCCAGCAGCCAGGGGCAGGGGGCAACCGAAGAGACCCAGTACTTC. It is translated as CASSQGQGATEETQYF. Full variable domain (outside the CDR3, taken from reference TRBV14 and TRBJ2-5): EAGVTQFPSHSVIEKGQTVTLRCDPISGHDNLYWYRRVMGKEIKFLLHFVKESKQDESGMPNNRFLAERTGGTYSTLKVQPAELEDSGVYFCASSQGQGATEETQYFGPGTRLLVL.